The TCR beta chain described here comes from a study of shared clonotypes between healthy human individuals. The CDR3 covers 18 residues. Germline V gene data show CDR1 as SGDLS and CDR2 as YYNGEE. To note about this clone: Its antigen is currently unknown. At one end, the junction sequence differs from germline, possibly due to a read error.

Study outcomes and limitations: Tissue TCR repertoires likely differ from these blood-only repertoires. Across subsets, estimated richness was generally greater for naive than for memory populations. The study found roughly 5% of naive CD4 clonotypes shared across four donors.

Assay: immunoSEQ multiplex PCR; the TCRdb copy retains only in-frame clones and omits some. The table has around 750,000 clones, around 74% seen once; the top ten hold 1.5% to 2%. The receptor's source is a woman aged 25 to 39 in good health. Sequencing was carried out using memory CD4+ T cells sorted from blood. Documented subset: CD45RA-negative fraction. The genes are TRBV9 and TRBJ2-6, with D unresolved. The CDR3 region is CASSASGRITSGANVLTF. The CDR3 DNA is TGTGCCAGCAGCGCCTCAGGCCGCATCACCTCTGGTGCCAACGTCCTGACTTTC.